These T cell receptor beta chains were read from a single sample in a study of cytomegalovirus exposure and HLA in healthy donors. TCRdb's table, derived via immunoSEQ multiplex PCR, lists solely in-frame clones and lacks some. The sample consists of over 150,000 clones, 85% of them appearing once. The sample comprised PBMCs. These receptors all stem from a man aged 30 to 45 in good health and CMV-seropositive. Both conserved end residues are part of each CDR3. Fields, in order: J gene, D gene, clone size, V gene, CDR3 protein, CDR3 DNA. The D gene is left open where the match is weak. A row's size may be missing; if present it is once, few, many or a size class.

J: TRBJ1-2
D: -
size: few
V: TRBV6-1
CDR3: CASRTGFANYGYTF
DNA: TGTGCCAGCAGGACAGGTTTCGCTAACTATGGCTACACCTTC

J: TRBJ2-7
D: -
size: -
V: TRBV11-3
CDR3: CASRTDSYEQYF
DNA: TGTGCCAGCAGGACTGACTCCTACGAGCAGTACTTC

J: TRBJ2-1
D: -
size: -
V: TRBV27
CDR3: CASRKFASRTNKDEQFF
DNA: TGTGCCAGCAGAAAATTCGCCTCTAGAACCAATAAGGATGAGCAGTTCTTC

J: TRBJ2-3
D: -
size: few
V: TRBV7-9
CDR3: CASSLFAGRRDTQYF
DNA: TGTGCCAGCAGCTTATTCGCAGGGCGGCGAGATACGCAGTATTTT

J: TRBJ2-2
D: TRBD1
size: -
V: TRBV9
CDR3: CASSVAATGGFSGELFF
DNA: TGTGCCAGCAGCGTAGCTGCTACAGGGGGCTTCTCTGGGGAGCTGTTTTTT

J: TRBJ1-6
D: TRBD1
size: -
V: TRBV5-4
CDR3: CASSVNRGTVPLHF
DNA: TGTGCCAGCAGCGTAAACAGGGGAACAGTGCCCCTCCACTTT

J: TRBJ1-2
D: -
size: -
V: TRBV7-3
CDR3: CASSLDPREGYTF
DNA: TGTGCCAGCAGCTTAGACCCTAGAGAGGGCTACACCTTC

J: TRBJ2-7
D: -
size: once
V: TRBV15
CDR3: CATSRSLQSSYEQYF
DNA: TGTGCCACCAGCAGAAGCCTACAGAGTAGCTACGAGCAGTACTTC

J: TRBJ1-2
D: -
size: -
V: TRBV27
CDR3: CASSYGGGPPYGYTF
DNA: TGTGCCAGCAGTTACGGGGGGGGGCCCCCCTATGGCTACACCTTC

J: TRBJ2-2
D: TRBD1
size: -
V: TRBV6-5
CDR3: CASSYVQGRDTGELFF
DNA: TGTGCCAGCAGTTACGTACAGGGGCGGGACACCGGGGAGCTGTTTTTT

J: TRBJ2-5
D: TRBD1
size: -
V: TRBV29-1
CDR3: CSVFGDRGQETQYF
DNA: TGCAGCGTATTTGGGGACAGGGGGCAAGAGACCCAGTACTTC

J: TRBJ2-1
D: -
size: -
V: TRBV5-4
CDR3: CASSFRVQDNEQFF
DNA: TGTGCCAGCAGCTTCAGGGTTCAAGACAATGAGCAGTTCTTC

J: TRBJ2-7
D: TRBD1
size: -
V: TRBV18
CDR3: CASSPGQGDYEQYF
DNA: TGTGCCAGCTCACCGGGACAGGGCGACTACGAGCAGTACTTC

J: TRBJ2-7
D: -
size: -
V: TRBV2
CDR3: CASSGYSGIGYEQYF
DNA: TGTGCCAGCAGTGGGTACTCAGGGATCGGTTACGAGCAGTACTTC

J: TRBJ2-1
D: TRBD2
size: once
V: TRBV9
CDR3: CASSHLLAGPYNEQFF
DNA: TGTGCCAGCAGCCACCTCTTAGCGGGGCCATACAATGAGCAGTTCTTC

J: TRBJ1-1
D: -
size: once
V: TRBV7-9
CDR3: CSSSLNVGVPTEAFF
DNA: TGTTCCAGCAGCTTAAACGTCGGGGTCCCCACTGAAGCTTTCTTT

J: TRBJ2-7
D: -
size: -
V: TRBV4-3
CDR3: CASSQDRGSYEQYF
DNA: TGCGCCAGCAGCCAAGACAGGGGCAGCTACGAGCAGTACTTC

J: TRBJ2-2
D: -
size: -
V: TRBV4-2
CDR3: CASSLSSGGELFF
DNA: TGTGCCAGCAGCCTTTCAAGCGGGGGGGAGCTGTTTTTT

J: TRBJ1-5
D: -
size: -
V: TRBV15
CDR3: CATRGQGNQPQHF
DNA: TGTGCCACCAGGGGGCAAGGAAATCAGCCCCAGCATTTT

J: TRBJ2-2
D: -
size: -
V: TRBV9
CDR3: CASSVGWQNTGELFF
DNA: TGTGCCAGCAGCGTAGGTTGGCAAAACACCGGGGAGCTGTTTTTT

J: TRBJ2-2
D: -
size: -
V: TRBV9
CDR3: CASSPPLSRGELFF
DNA: TGTGCCAGCAGCCCCCCCCTGTCGCGCGGGGAGCTGTTTTTT

J: TRBJ2-2
D: TRBD2
size: -
V: TRBV27
CDR3: CASSLQRGSTGELFF
DNA: TGTGCCAGCAGTTTACAGCGCGGGAGCACCGGGGAGCTGTTTTTT

J: TRBJ2-5
D: TRBD2
size: -
V: TRBV18
CDR3: CASSPSRGNKGGATQYF
DNA: TGTGCCAGCTCACCCTCGCGGGGGAATAAAGGAGGGGCGACCCAGTACTTC

J: TRBJ2-7
D: -
size: -
V: TRBV6-1
CDR3: CASSEHSYEQYF
DNA: TGTGCCAGCAGTGAACACTCGTACGAGCAGTACTTC

J: TRBJ1-1
D: -
size: few
V: TRBV5-6
CDR3: CASSLDTNTEAFF
DNA: TGTGCCAGCAGCTTGGACACGAACACTGAAGCTTTCTTT